The rows below give T cell receptor beta chains drawn from one sample of a study of cytomegalovirus exposure and HLA in healthy donors. Measured with immunoSEQ multiplex PCR; TCRdb has only the in-frame clones, and not every one. This table holds 120,000 or so clones, roughly nine tenths found once. Sequencing was performed on PBMCs. These receptors came from a woman under 30 in good health and CMV-seronegative. The CDR3 runs from the conserved cysteine through the conserved F or W. The D gene is left open where the match is weak. Size values are once, few and many counts, or a class for expanded clones, and some rows have none.

cdr3_nt: TGTGCCAGCAAGCGGGACCTTGGGGAGACCCAGTACTTC
cdr3_aa: CASKRDLGETQYF
j_call: TRBJ2-5
clone_size: -
v_call: TRBV2
d_call: TRBD2

cdr3_nt: TGTGCCAGCAGTAGAGACAGGGTTCGTATTAGCGGGGAGCTGTTTTTT
cdr3_aa: CASSRDRVRISGELFF
j_call: TRBJ2-2
clone_size: -
v_call: TRBV2
d_call: TRBD1

cdr3_nt: TGTGCCAGCAGATCACAGGGTCACGCTGAAGCTTTCTTT
cdr3_aa: CASRSQGHAEAFF
j_call: TRBJ1-1
clone_size: -
v_call: TRBV6-4
d_call: -

cdr3_nt: TGTGCCAGCAGCGCAGACAGGGGCCCCTATGGCTACACCTTC
cdr3_aa: CASSADRGPYGYTF
j_call: TRBJ1-2
clone_size: -
v_call: TRBV11-2
d_call: TRBD1

cdr3_nt: TGTGCCAGCAGTTTAAGTGTGTTCGGAGGGCAGAGGGAGTACTTC
cdr3_aa: CASSLSVFGGQREYF
j_call: TRBJ2-7
clone_size: -
v_call: TRBV28
d_call: -

cdr3_nt: TGTGCCAGCAACAGAGGACAGGGGCGATATGGCTACACCTTC
cdr3_aa: CASNRGQGRYGYTF
j_call: TRBJ1-2
clone_size: few
v_call: TRBV2
d_call: TRBD1

cdr3_nt: TGCGCCAGCAGAGCGGGGGGTTCCTACAATGAGCAGTTCTTC
cdr3_aa: CASRAGGSYNEQFF
j_call: TRBJ2-1
clone_size: -
v_call: TRBV5-1
d_call: TRBD2

cdr3_nt: TGCGCCAGCAGTGAATCCCAGGGTGAAGGCACCGGGGAGCTGTTTTTT
cdr3_aa: CASSESQGEGTGELFF
j_call: TRBJ2-2
clone_size: -
v_call: TRBV10-1
d_call: -

cdr3_nt: TGTGCCAGCAGTGAAGAAGGGACAGGGGCCAAAAACATTCAGTACTTC
cdr3_aa: CASSEEGTGAKNIQYF
j_call: TRBJ2-4
clone_size: -
v_call: TRBV6-1
d_call: TRBD1

cdr3_nt: TGTGCCAGCAGCCCGGTTGGGGCCGGATCCGGGGAGCTGTTTTTT
cdr3_aa: CASSPVGAGSGELFF
j_call: TRBJ2-2
clone_size: -
v_call: TRBV7-9
d_call: -

cdr3_nt: TGTGCCTGGACCTTTAAACCGGGACGGGGAGGGGAAAAACTGTTTTTT
cdr3_aa: CAWTFKPGRGGEKLFF
j_call: TRBJ1-4
clone_size: -
v_call: TRBV30
d_call: -

cdr3_nt: TGTGCCAGCAGCTCCCAGGGGTTTCGTATTAATTCACCCCTCCACTTT
cdr3_aa: CASSSQGFRINSPLHF
j_call: TRBJ1-6
clone_size: -
v_call: TRBV27
d_call: -

cdr3_nt: TGTGCCAGCAGCCCTACTAGCGGCACCTACGAGCAGTACTTC
cdr3_aa: CASSPTSGTYEQYF
j_call: TRBJ2-7
clone_size: -
v_call: TRBV16
d_call: TRBD2

cdr3_nt: TGTGCCAGCAGCCGGCGACAGGGGGCGGAGGCTTTCTTT
cdr3_aa: CASSRRQGAEAFF
j_call: TRBJ1-1
clone_size: -
v_call: TRBV7-2
d_call: TRBD1

cdr3_nt: TGTGCCAGCAGCCGGACACCGGGCACCTACAATGAGCAGTTCTTC
cdr3_aa: CASSRTPGTYNEQFF
j_call: TRBJ2-1
clone_size: -
v_call: TRBV5-7
d_call: -

cdr3_nt: TGTGCCAGCAGCCAAGGGCCCCAGAGCGGGCAAGAGACCCAGTACTTC
cdr3_aa: CASSQGPQSGQETQYF
j_call: TRBJ2-5
clone_size: -
v_call: TRBV4-2
d_call: -

cdr3_nt: TGTGCCAGCAGCTTAGCAACAGGGGGGATTGAAGCCGGGGAGCTGTTTTTT
cdr3_aa: CASSLATGGIEAGELFF
j_call: TRBJ2-2
clone_size: -
v_call: TRBV11-2
d_call: TRBD1

cdr3_nt: TGTGCCAGCACCATCCGGGGGGGGCGGAACACTGAAGCTTTCTTT
cdr3_aa: CASTIRGGRNTEAFF
j_call: TRBJ1-1
clone_size: -
v_call: TRBV28
d_call: -

cdr3_nt: TGTGCCAGCAGTTGGACGGGATACTCTGGGGCCAACGTCCTGACTTTC
cdr3_aa: CASSWTGYSGANVLTF
j_call: TRBJ2-6
clone_size: -
v_call: TRBV28
d_call: -

cdr3_nt: TGTGCCAGCAGCCATCCCGGGACTAGCGGGAGAGAGACCCAGTACTTC
cdr3_aa: CASSHPGTSGRETQYF
j_call: TRBJ2-5
clone_size: -
v_call: TRBV11-2
d_call: TRBD2

cdr3_nt: TGTGCCAGCAGCTTGGGGGTGGGACAGGGCCACGAGCAGTACTTC
cdr3_aa: CASSLGVGQGHEQYF
j_call: TRBJ2-7
clone_size: -
v_call: TRBV11-3
d_call: TRBD1

cdr3_nt: TGTGCCAGCAGTAAGCGGGGGGGCTCTACAGATACGCAGTATTTT
cdr3_aa: CASSKRGGSTDTQYF
j_call: TRBJ2-3
clone_size: -
v_call: TRBV6-5
d_call: TRBD2

cdr3_nt: TGTGCCAGCAGCCAGCAGGAAGAGCAGTTCTTC
cdr3_aa: CASSQQEEQFF
j_call: TRBJ2-1
clone_size: -
v_call: TRBV4-2
d_call: -

cdr3_nt: TGTGCCTGGAGTGTACGTCGACTAGCGGGAGACGAGCAGTACTTC
cdr3_aa: CAWSVRRLAGDEQYF
j_call: TRBJ2-7
clone_size: few
v_call: TRBV30
d_call: TRBD2

cdr3_nt: TGTGCCAGCAGCCTAGGACAGATCGAGGCTGAAAAACTGTTTTTT
cdr3_aa: CASSLGQIEAEKLFF
j_call: TRBJ1-4
clone_size: -
v_call: TRBV11-2
d_call: -

cdr3_nt: TGTGCCAGCAGTCCCCAGGCCTATCTCGCTGAAGCTTTCTTT
cdr3_aa: CASSPQAYLAEAFF
j_call: TRBJ1-1
clone_size: -
v_call: TRBV25-1
d_call: -

cdr3_nt: TGTGCCAGCAGCGTAGCCTCTGAAGCTTTCTTT
cdr3_aa: CASSVASEAFF
j_call: TRBJ1-1
clone_size: -
v_call: TRBV9
d_call: -

cdr3_nt: TGTGCCAGCAGCCAAGTAGCGGGAAATGGCACCGGGGAGCTGTTTTTT
cdr3_aa: CASSQVAGNGTGELFF
j_call: TRBJ2-2
clone_size: -
v_call: TRBV4-2
d_call: TRBD2

cdr3_nt: TGCGCCAGCAGCCTTGGCCGGGACAGAAGATCCTCCTACGAGCAGTACTTC
cdr3_aa: CASSLGRDRRSSYEQYF
j_call: TRBJ2-7
clone_size: -
v_call: TRBV4-3
d_call: TRBD1